This T cell receptor (beta chain) originates from a study of tumour-infiltrating T cells in Burkitt lymphoma. Across the whole study: Repertoire clonality predicted overall and progression-free survival.

This CDR3 has 16 residues. Germline V gives CDR1 SGDLS, CDR2 YYNGEE. V gave up 0 bases and J gave up 1 base, with 13 bases separating them. Using immunoSEQ multiplex PCR, the repertoire was profiled, and TCRdb retains in-frame clones only, with some absent. Of 4,500 to 6,500 clones in the sample, 9.5% to 10% were seen once. This receptor was taken from a human donor with diffuse large B-cell lymphoma. The sequenced sample consisted of tumor tissue. V is TRBV9 and J is TRBJ1-1, with D perhaps TRBD1 (5 bases). The CDR3 region is CASSVVGDGGNTEAFF. The CDR3 DNA reads as TGTGCCAGCAGCGTAGTGGGGGATGGTGGGAACACTGAAGCTTTCTTT.